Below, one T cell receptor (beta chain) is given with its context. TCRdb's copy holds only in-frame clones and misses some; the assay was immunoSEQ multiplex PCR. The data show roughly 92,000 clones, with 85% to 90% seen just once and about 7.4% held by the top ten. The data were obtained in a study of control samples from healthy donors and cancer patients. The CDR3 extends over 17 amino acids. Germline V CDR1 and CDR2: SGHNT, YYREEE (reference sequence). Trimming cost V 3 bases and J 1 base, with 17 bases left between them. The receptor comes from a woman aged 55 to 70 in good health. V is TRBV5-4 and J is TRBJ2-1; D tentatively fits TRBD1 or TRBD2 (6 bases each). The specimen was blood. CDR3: CASSWGGGAGSYNEQFF. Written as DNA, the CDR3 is TGTGCCAGCAGCTGGGGTGGGGGCGCGGGATCCTACAATGAGCAGTTCTTC.